Below are 31 T cell receptor beta chains sequenced from a single sample in a study of blood T cell repertoires in COVID-19. Profiling relied on immunoSEQ multiplex PCR, and the TCRdb table lists in-frame clones only, not all of them. The sample shows some 48,000 clones, 89% of them seen only once. Input material: peripheral blood. The receptors stem from a human donor in a cohort sampled during active COVID-19.

The chain employs TRBV18 and TRBJ2-3, with 11 bases matching TRBD2. CDR3 length equals 21 residues. Germline V gene sequence: CDR1 KGHSH, CDR2 LQKENI. V trimming: 7 bases; J trimming: 2 bases; junction bases outside the gene matches: 23. The CDR3 is CASFTTSRLAGGQGLTDTQYF. The CDR3 region has the DNA TGTGCCAGCTTCACCACTTCTCGATTAGCGGGAGGGCAGGGGCTCACAGATACGCAGTATTTT.

This chain links TRBV29-1 with TRBJ2-7; the match to TRBD1 covers 12 bases. From germline, CDR1 is SQVTM and CDR2 ANQGSEA. The CDR3 contains 13 residues. J gave up 6 bases and V 2 bases, and 2 bases lay outside the gene matches. The CDR3, as DNA: TGCAGCGTTGAACGGGACAGGGGGCCCGAGCAGTACTTC. Its protein product is CSVERDRGPEQYF.

The CDR3 reads CASSGRGPYNEQFF. The CDR3, as DNA: TGTGCCAGCAGCGGGAGGGGACCCTACAATGAGCAGTTCTTC. The rearrangement uses TRBV21-1 and TRBJ2-1; the table's D call, TRBD2, was not checked against the DNA. TRBV21-1 has pseudogene status. The CDR3 consists of 14 residues.

About this clone: Other DNA sequences within the sample encode an identical CDR3. The rearrangement links TRBV2 to TRBJ2-1; D uncertain. This CDR3 has 15 amino acids. CDR1 and CDR2 (germline): SNHLY, FYNNEI. Between the trimmed V and J ends, which lost 6 bases and 5 bases, there was a span of 17 bases. CDR3 nucleotide sequence: TGTGCCAGCAGAGCCAGGCTGAGATCCGACAATGAGCAGTTCTTC. Translation gives CASRARLRSDNEQFF. Full variable domain (outside the CDR3, taken from reference TRBV2 and TRBJ2-1): EPEVTQTPSHQVTQMGQEVILRCVPISNHLYFYWYRQILGQKVEFLVSFYNNEISEKSEIFDDQFSVERPDGSNFTLKIRSTKLEDSAMYFCASRARLRSDNEQFFGPGTRLTVL.

The chain recombines TRBV7-9 with TRBJ1-4; D perhaps matches TRBD1 (6 bases). CDR1 SEHNR and CDR2 FQNEAQ come from the germline V gene (reference sequence). V was trimmed by 5 bases and J by 2 bases, leaving 21 bases between them. The CDR3 totals 18 residues. CDR3 region: CASSARASGGLTNEKLFF. The DNA of the CDR3 is TGTGCCAGCAGCGCGAGGGCTAGCGGGGGGCTTACTAATGAAAAACTGTTTTTT.

V gene TRBV15 combines with J gene TRBJ2-1; 8 bases match TRBD1. The germline gives CDR1 LNHNV, CDR2 YYDKDF (reference sequence). This CDR3 contains 16 residues. The ends lost 2 bases at V and 9 bases at J; junction bases unmatched: 12. The CDR3, as DNA: TGTGCCACCAGCAGACCTCAGGGGGCGCAGGCCAGTGAGCAGTTCTTC. This encodes CATSRPQGAQASEQFF.

This chain connects TRBV4-1 to TRBJ2-6, with 10 bases fitting TRBD2. The CDR3 has 18 residues. The J segment lost 0 bases and the V segment lost 3 bases, leaving 5 bases of the junction unmatched. In germline, CDR1 is MGHRA, CDR2 YSYEKL. The DNA for the CDR3 is TGCGCCAGCAGCCACGTCGGACTAGCGGTCTCTGGGGCCAACGTCCTGACTTTC. Encoded protein: CASSHVGLAVSGANVLTF.

The rearrangement uses TRBV18 and TRBJ1-5, with TRBD1 as a possible D gene (6 bases). There are 14 residues in the CDR3. V was shortened by 1 base and J by 8 bases, with 12 bases between the two germline ends. Germline assignment: CDR1 KGHSH and CDR2 LQKENI. CDR3 nucleotide sequence: TGTGCCAGCTCACCACGGTCGGGGGGCGAGCCCCAGCATTTT. Translating it yields CASSPRSGGEPQHF.

The CDR3 coding sequence is TGCGCCAGCAGCCAAGTCGCGGGGGGCACAGATACGCAGTATTTT. Protein product: CASSQVAGGTDTQYF. The gene calls are TRBV4-3 and TRBJ2-3; TRBD2 matches at 7 bases. This CDR3 spans 15 amino acids. The trim removed 1 base at V and 1 base at J, leaving 2 bases unmatched. Germline CDR1 LGHNA, CDR2 YSLEER.

The chain combines TRBV10-3 with TRBJ2-2; 8 bases fit TRBD2. The germline gives CDR1 ENHRY, CDR2 SYGVKD. The CDR3 consists of 14 residues. The V and J ends lost 10 bases and 3 bases, in that order; junction bases with no gene match: 7. The chain's CDR3 is CANKAGVDTGELFF. CDR3 in DNA: TGTGCCAATAAAGCGGGAGTGGACACCGGGGAGCTGTTTTTT.

This clone was recorded once. This rearrangement joins TRBV5-4 to TRBJ2-1; D call uncertain. CDR1 is SGHNT and CDR2 is YYREEE in the germline V gene (reference sequence). Trimming cost V 3 bases and J 10 bases, with 8 bases left between them. The CDR3 loop spans 11 amino acids. CDR3 sequence (DNA): TGTGCCAGCAGCTCGAGCATAGAGCAGTTCTTC. Translated: CASSSSIEQFF.

This chain uses TRBV6-5 with TRBJ2-7, with D tentatively TRBD1 (7 bases). Germline-derived CDR1 and CDR2 are MNHEY and SVGAGI. Trimming took 6 bases from V and 3 from J, leaving 18 bases between them. This CDR3 has 15 amino acids. The CDR3 loop reads CASRPAGGTIYEQYF. CDR3 nucleotide sequence: TGTGCCAGCAGGCCTGCAGGGGGGACGATCTACGAGCAGTACTTC.

This clone was counted once. CDR3 DNA sequence: TGTGCCAGCAGAGGAGCGGGGGTGGGCGAGCAGTACTTC. It encodes CASRGAGVGEQYF. The chain carries TRBV12-3 or TRBV12-4 and TRBJ2-7; 8 bases match TRBD2. The V and J ends lost 6 bases and 6 bases, in that order; junction bases with no gene match: 7. The CDR3 runs 13 residues.

CDR3: CASRDRDYYGYTF. CDR3 in DNA: TGTGCCAGCAGAGACAGGGATTACTATGGCTACACCTTC. The V and J genes are TRBV6-5 and TRBJ1-2; the match to TRBD1 covers 7 bases. Germline V gene data show CDR1 as MNHEY and CDR2 as SVGAGI. The V and J ends lost 6 bases and 3 bases, in that order; junction bases with no gene match: 4. This CDR3 has 13 residues.

This rearrangement joins TRBV7-3 to TRBJ2-2; tentatively, D is TRBD1 (5 bases). V was shortened by 4 bases and J by 1 base, with 10 bases between the two germline ends. In germline, CDR1 is SGHTA, CDR2 FQGTGA. CDR3 length: 15 amino acids. CDR3 residues: CASSSLGQNTGELFF. The CDR3 nucleotides read TGTGCCAGCAGCTCTTTGGGGCAGAACACCGGGGAGCTGTTTTTT.

This chain joins TRBV7-2 and TRBJ2-5, with a tentative D call TRBD2 (5 bases). The CDR3 length is 15 residues. The V gene lost 5 bases and the J gene lost 3 bases, with 16 bases spanning the gap. CDR1 SGHTA and CDR2 FQGNSA come from the germline V gene. This CDR3 is CASSDPWTAEETQYF. The CDR3 bases are TGTGCCAGCAGCGACCCCTGGACTGCTGAAGAGACCCAGTACTTC.

The chain is built from TRBV2 and TRBJ1-4; TRBD1 aligns across 7 bases. The germline CDR1 and CDR2 sequences are SNHLY and FYNNEI. The CDR3 loop spans 19 amino acids. The ends lost 7 bases at V and 5 bases at J; junction bases unmatched: 22. This CDR3 reads CASITQQGTPLADNEKLFF. The DNA of the CDR3 is TGTGCCAGCATTACACAACAGGGGACGCCCCTTGCGGACAATGAAAAACTGTTTTTT.

This rearrangement joins TRBV4-3 to TRBJ1-1; D is possibly TRBD1 (6 bases). Germline values: CDR1 LGHNA, CDR2 YSLEER. The CDR3 totals 14 residues. Trimming shortened V by 5 bases and J by 0 bases, and 10 bases separated the two germline ends. The CDR3 region has the DNA TGCGCCAGCAGCACCGGGACACTGAACACTGAAGCTTTCTTT. Translating it yields CASSTGTLNTEAFF.

This clone has a single count. V usage is TRBV7-3 and J usage is TRBJ2-3; D uncertain. There are 16 residues in the CDR3. Deletions cut 5 bases from V and 0 bases from J, with 15 bases between. In germline, CDR1 is SGHTA, CDR2 FQGTGA. This chain's CDR3 is CASSHEIMTSTDTQYF. The CDR3 DNA is TGTGCCAGCAGCCACGAAATAATGACTAGCACAGATACGCAGTATTTT.

J is TRBJ1-1 and V is TRBV15; 8 bases line up with TRBD1. After removal of 1 base from V and 6 bases from J, the junction contained 16 bases not matched to a gene. Germline values: CDR1 LNHNV, CDR2 YYDKDF (reference sequence). This CDR3 is built from 18 residues. As DNA, the CDR3 is TGTGCCACCAGCAGAGGGACAGGGCAGGTTAAGCGAGTGGCTGAAGCTTTCTTT. It codes for CATSRGTGQVKRVAEAFF. The full variable domain, its missing parts supplied by reference TRBV15 and TRBJ1-1, is DAMVIQNPRYQVTQFGKPVTLSCSQTLNHNVMYWYQQKSSQAPKLLFHYYDKDFNNEADTPDNFQSRRPNTSFCFLDIRSPGLGDTAMYLCATSRGTGQVKRVAEAFFGQGTRLTVV.

The chain uses TRBV4-1 and TRBJ1-2, with no clear D. Trimming took 1 base from V and 4 from J, leaving 13 bases between them. Germline CDR1 reads MGHRA; CDR2 reads YSYEKL. This CDR3 has 15 amino acids. The CDR3 here is CASSQATSNLYGYTF. The CDR3 DNA is TGCGCCAGCAGCCAAGCGACATCAAACCTCTATGGCTACACCTTC.

This clone was seen only a few times. V usage is TRBV14 and J usage is TRBJ2-7; 8 nucleotides line up with TRBD2. Germline values: CDR1 SGHDN, CDR2 FVKESK. Trimming took 4 bases from V and 2 from J; bases not matched to a gene: 10. This CDR3 is 16 amino acids long. In nucleotides, the CDR3 is TGTGCCAGCAGCCCCCGGGGGGGCAGTACTGCCTACGAGCAGTACTTC. Translated, it gives CASSPRGGSTAYEQYF.

The chain employs TRBV7-6 and TRBJ2-5; 7 nucleotides match TRBD2. Germline CDR1 reads SGHVS; CDR2 reads FNYEAQ. The CDR3 has 15 residues. V lost 0 bases and J lost 3; bases outside the gene matches: 4. The CDR3 sequence: CASSLAGGTEETQYF. CDR3 in DNA: TGTGCCAGCAGCTTAGCGGGGGGGACGGAAGAGACCCAGTACTTC.

The V and J genes are TRBV15 and TRBJ1-2; 7 bases match TRBD1. CDR1 and CDR2 (germline): LNHNV, YYDKDF (reference sequence). V was clipped by 1 base and J by 5 bases; unmatched bases: 7. The CDR3 totals 15 residues. The CDR3 nucleotides read TGTGCCACCAGCAGAGGAGATGAGACAGGGTATGGCTACACCTTC. It is translated as CATSRGDETGYGYTF.

The V gene is TRBV28, the J gene TRBJ1-1; maybe TRBD1 (6 bases). The V gene lost 5 bases and the J gene lost 7 bases, with 17 bases spanning the gap. Germline V CDR1 and CDR2: MDHEN, SYDVKM. This CDR3 region has 14 residues. The DNA of the CDR3 is TGTGCCAGCAGTGATCGGGGGGCAAGAAGTGAAGCTTTCTTT. Amino acids: CASSDRGARSEAFF.

The rearrangement links TRBV7-2 to TRBJ2-3; TRBD1 matches 7 bases. Per the germline V gene, CDR1 is SGHTA and CDR2 is FQGNSA. The V and J ends lost 6 bases and 3 bases, in that order; junction bases with no gene match: 3. The CDR3 is 13 residues long. CDR3 amino acids: CASRGQVTDTQYF. CDR3 nucleotides: TGTGCCAGCAGAGGACAGGTAACAGATACGCAGTATTTT.

The V call is TRBV6-1, the J call TRBJ2-1; tentatively, D is TRBD1 (6 bases). This CDR3 has 14 residues. Trimming stripped 2 bases from V and 6 bases from J, with 11 bases between. Germline V gene data show CDR1 as MNHNS and CDR2 as SASEGT. CDR3 sequence reads: CASSEYGTPNEQFF. The CDR3 DNA sequence: TGTGCCAGCAGTGAATATGGGACACCCAATGAGCAGTTCTTC.

The chain joins TRBV19 to TRBJ1-1, with TRBD1 matching 8 bases. From germline, CDR1 is LNHDA and CDR2 SQIVND (reference sequence). The junction had 3 bases not matched to a gene; V was cut back by 3 bases and J by 0 bases. The CDR3 has 15 amino acids. CDR3 sequence reads: CASSIQGAMNTEAFF. As DNA, the CDR3 is TGTGCCAGTAGTATTCAGGGGGCCATGAACACTGAAGCTTTCTTT.

The chain carries TRBV3-1 (or the pseudogene TRBV3-2) and TRBJ2-7; no definite D call. V lost 2 bases to trimming and J lost 5 bases, with 7 bases between them. The CDR3 runs 12 residues. The V gene's germline CDR1 is LGHDT and CDR2 YNNKEL (reference sequence). CDR3 residues: CASSQRHHEQYF. CDR3 DNA: TGTGCCAGCAGCCAACGACACCACGAGCAGTACTTC.

The chain carries TRBV19 and TRBJ1-2; D ambiguous. In germline, CDR1 is LNHDA, CDR2 SQIVND (reference sequence). The CDR3 covers 11 residues. V dropped 8 bases and J dropped 2 bases, with 6 bases sitting between them. This CDR3 is CASQQNYGYTF. CDR3 bases: TGTGCCAGTCAACAGAACTATGGCTACACCTTC.

This sequence joins TRBV6-6 and TRBJ2-3, with D unresolved. Trimming stripped 2 bases from V and 1 base from J, with 13 bases between. The CDR3 covers 16 residues. Germline V gene data show CDR1 as MNHNY and CDR2 as SVGAGI (reference sequence). CDR3 bases: TGTGCCAGCAGTTACCACCTAGAGCCGGGCACAGATACGCAGTATTTT. Its translation: CASSYHLEPGTDTQYF.